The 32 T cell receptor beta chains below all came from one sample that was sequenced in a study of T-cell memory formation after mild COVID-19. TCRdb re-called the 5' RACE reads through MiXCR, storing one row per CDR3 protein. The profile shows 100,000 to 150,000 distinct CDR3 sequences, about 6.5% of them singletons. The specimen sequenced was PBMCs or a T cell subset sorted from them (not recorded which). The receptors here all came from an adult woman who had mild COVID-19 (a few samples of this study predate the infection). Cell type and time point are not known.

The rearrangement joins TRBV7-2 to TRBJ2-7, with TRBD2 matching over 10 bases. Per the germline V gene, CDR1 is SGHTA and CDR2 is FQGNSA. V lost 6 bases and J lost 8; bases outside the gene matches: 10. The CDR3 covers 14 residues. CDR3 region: CASSLGTSVGKQYF. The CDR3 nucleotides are TGTGCCAGCAGTTTGGGGACTAGCGTAGGGAAGCAGTACTTC.

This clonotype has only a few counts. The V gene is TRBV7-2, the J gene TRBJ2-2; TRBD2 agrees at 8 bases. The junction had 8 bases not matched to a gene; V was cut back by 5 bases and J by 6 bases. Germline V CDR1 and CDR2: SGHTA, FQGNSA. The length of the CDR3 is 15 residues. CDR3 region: CASSPDGGAAGELFF. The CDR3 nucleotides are TGTGCCAGCAGCCCAGACGGGGGGGCAGCCGGGGAGCTGTTTTTT.

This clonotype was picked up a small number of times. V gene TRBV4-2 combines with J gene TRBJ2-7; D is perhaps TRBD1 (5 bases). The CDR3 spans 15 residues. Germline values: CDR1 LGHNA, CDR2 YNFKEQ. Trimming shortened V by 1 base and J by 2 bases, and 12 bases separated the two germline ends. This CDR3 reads CASSQGSRVPYEQYF. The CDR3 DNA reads TGTGCCAGCAGCCAAGGTAGCAGGGTCCCCTACGAGCAGTACTTC.

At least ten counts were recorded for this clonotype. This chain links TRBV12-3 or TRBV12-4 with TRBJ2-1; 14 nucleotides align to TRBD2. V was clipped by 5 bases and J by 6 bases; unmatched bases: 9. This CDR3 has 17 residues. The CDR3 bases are TGTGCCAGCAGTAGGGGGACTAGCGGGAGTCTAGGCAATGAGCAGTTCTTC. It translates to CASSRGTSGSLGNEQFF.

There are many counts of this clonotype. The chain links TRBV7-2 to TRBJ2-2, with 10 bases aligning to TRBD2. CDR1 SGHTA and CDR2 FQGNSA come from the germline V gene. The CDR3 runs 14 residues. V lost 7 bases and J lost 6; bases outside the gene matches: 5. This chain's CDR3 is CASTLAGVPGELFF. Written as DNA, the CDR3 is TGTGCCAGCACTCTAGCGGGAGTCCCCGGGGAGCTGTTTTTT. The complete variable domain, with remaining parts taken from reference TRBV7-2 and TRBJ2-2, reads GAGVSQSPSNKVTEKGKDVELRCDPISGHTALYWYRQSLGQGLEFLIYFQGNSAPDKSGLPSDRFSAERTGGSVSTLTIQRTQQEDSAVYLCASTLAGVPGELFFGEGSRLTVL.

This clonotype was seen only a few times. CDR3 DNA sequence: TGTGCCAGCAGGGAAACAGGGAGGTGGAACACTGAAGCTTTCTTT. This translates into CASRETGRWNTEAFF. The genes are TRBV2 and TRBJ1-1, with D possibly TRBD1 on 6 matching bases. The CDR3 loop spans 15 amino acids. Germline values: CDR1 SNHLY, CDR2 FYNNEI. V gave up 6 bases and J gave up 1 base, with 15 bases separating them. Drawing the rest from reference TRBV2 and TRBJ1-1, the complete variable domain is EPEVTQTPSHQVTQMGQEVILRCVPISNHLYFYWYRQILGQKVEFLVSFYNNEISEKSEIFDDQFSVERPDGSNFTLKIRSTKLEDSAMYFCASRETGRWNTEAFFGQGTRLTVV.

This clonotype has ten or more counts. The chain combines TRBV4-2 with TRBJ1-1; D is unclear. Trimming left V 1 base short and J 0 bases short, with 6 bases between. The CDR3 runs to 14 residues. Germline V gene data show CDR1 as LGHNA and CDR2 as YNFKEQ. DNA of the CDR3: TGTGCCAGCAGCCAAGGGCGACTGAACACTGAAGCTTTCTTT. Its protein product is CASSQGRLNTEAFF.

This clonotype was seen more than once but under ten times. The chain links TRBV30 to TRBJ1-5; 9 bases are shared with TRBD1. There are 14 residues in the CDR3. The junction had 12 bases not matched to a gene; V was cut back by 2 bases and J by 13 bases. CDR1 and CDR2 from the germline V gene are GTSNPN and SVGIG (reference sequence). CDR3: CAWSTGQGKLAQHF. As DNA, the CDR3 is TGTGCCTGGAGTACGGGACAGGGTAAATTAGCTCAGCATTTT.

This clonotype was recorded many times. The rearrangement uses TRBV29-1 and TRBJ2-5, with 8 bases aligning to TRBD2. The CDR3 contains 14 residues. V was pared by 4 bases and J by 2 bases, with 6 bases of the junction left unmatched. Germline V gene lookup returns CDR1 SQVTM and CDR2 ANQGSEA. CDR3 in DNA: TGCAGCGTTGCAGTCTCTAGCGGGCAAGAGACCCAGTACTTC. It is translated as CSVAVSSGQETQYF.

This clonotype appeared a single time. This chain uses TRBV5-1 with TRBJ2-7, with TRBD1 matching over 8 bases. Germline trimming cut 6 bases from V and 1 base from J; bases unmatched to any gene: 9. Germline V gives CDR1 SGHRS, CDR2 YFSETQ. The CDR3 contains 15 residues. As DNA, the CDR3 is TGCGCCAGCACGCCGGGTGGGACAGGATCCTACGAGCAGTACTTC. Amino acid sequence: CASTPGGTGSYEQYF.

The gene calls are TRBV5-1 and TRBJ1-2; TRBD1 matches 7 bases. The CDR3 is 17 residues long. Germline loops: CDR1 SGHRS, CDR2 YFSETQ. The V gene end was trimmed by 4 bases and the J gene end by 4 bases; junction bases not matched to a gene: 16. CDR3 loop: CASSGPSDRAQSYGYTF. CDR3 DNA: TGCGCCAGCAGCGGCCCCTCAGACAGGGCCCAATCCTATGGCTACACCTTC.

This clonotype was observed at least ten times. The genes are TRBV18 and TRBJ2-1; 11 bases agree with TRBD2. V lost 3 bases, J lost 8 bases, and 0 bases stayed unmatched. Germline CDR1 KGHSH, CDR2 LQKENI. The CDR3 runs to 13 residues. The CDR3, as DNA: TGTGCCAGCTCACCGACTAGCGGGGATGAGCAGTTCTTC. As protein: CASSPTSGDEQFF.

The CDR3, as DNA: TGTGCCAGCAGCTTAGATTCGGGAAGTGGCGGTTCACCCCTCCACTTT. Encoded protein: CASSLDSGSGGSPLHF. V usage is TRBV7-9 and J usage is TRBJ1-6; D is uncertain. Looked up from germline, CDR1 is SEHNR and CDR2 is FQNEAQ (reference sequence). V lost 1 base to trimming and J lost 9 bases, with 16 bases between them. The CDR3 length is 16 residues.

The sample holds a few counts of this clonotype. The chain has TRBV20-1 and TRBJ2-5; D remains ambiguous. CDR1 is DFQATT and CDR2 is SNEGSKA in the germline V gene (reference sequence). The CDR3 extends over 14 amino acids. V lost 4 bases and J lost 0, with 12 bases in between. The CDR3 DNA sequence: TGCAGTGCTATAGGTTGGGCGAACCAAGAGACCCAGTACTTC. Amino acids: CSAIGWANQETQYF.

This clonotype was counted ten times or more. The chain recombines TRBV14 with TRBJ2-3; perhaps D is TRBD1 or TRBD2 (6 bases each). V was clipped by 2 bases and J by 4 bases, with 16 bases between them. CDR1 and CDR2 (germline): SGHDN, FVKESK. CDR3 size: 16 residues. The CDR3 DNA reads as TGTGCCAGCAGCCAAAACGGGGGCAGTAGCGCAGATACGCAGTATTTT. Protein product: CASSQNGGSSADTQYF. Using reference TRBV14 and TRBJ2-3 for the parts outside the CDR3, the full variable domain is EAGVTQFPSHSVIEKGQTVTLRCDPISGHDNLYWYRRVMGKEIKFLLHFVKESKQDESGMPNNRFLAERTGGTYSTLKVQPAELEDSGVYFCASSQNGGSSADTQYFGPGTRLTVL.

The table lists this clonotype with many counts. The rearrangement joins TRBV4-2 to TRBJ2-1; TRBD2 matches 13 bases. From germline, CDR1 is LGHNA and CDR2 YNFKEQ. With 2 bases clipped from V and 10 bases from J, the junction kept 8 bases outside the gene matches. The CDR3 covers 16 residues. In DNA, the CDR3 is TGTGCCAGCAGCCAACCCGGACTAGCGGGAGATAAGGAGCAGTTCTTC. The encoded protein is CASSQPGLAGDKEQFF.

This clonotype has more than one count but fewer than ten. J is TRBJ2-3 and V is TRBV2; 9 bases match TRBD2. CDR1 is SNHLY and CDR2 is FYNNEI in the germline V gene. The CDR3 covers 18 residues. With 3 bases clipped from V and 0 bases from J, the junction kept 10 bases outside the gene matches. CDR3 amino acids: CASSDWRFSGGSTDTQYF. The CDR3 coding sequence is TGTGCCAGCAGTGATTGGCGGTTTAGCGGGGGTAGCACAGATACGCAGTATTTT.

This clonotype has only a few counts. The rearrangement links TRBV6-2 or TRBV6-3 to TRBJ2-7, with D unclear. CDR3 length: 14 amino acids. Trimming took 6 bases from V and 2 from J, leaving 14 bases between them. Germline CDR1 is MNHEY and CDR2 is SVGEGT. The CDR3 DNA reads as TGTGCCAGCAGCTCACCCTCGGTTACCTACGAGCAGTACTTC. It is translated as CASSSPSVTYEQYF.

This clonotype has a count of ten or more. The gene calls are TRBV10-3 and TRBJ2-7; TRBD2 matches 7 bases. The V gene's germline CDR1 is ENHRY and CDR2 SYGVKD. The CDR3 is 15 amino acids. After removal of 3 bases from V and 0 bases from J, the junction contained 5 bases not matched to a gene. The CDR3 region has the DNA TGTGCCATCAGTGATAGCGGGCAGAGCTCCTACGAGCAGTACTTC. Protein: CAISDSGQSSYEQYF.

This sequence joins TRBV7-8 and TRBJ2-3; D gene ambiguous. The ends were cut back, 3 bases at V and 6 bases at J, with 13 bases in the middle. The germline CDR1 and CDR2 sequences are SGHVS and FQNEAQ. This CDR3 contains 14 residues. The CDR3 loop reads CASSFSRVSDTQYF. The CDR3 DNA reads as TGTGCCAGCAGCTTTTCAAGGGTGTCCGATACGCAGTATTTT.

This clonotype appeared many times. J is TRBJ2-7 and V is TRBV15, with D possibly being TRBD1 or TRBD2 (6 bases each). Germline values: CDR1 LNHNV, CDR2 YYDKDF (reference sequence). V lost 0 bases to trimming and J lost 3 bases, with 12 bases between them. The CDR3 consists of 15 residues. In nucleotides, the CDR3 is TGTGCCACCAGCAGAGAACGGGGGCGAAACTACGAGCAGTACTTC. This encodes CATSRERGRNYEQYF.

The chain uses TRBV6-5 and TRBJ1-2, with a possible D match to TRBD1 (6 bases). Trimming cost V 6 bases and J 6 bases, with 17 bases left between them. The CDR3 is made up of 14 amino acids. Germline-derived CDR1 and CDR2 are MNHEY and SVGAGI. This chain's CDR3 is CASRPTAGVNGYTF. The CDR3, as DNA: TGTGCCAGCAGACCCACTGCAGGGGTTAATGGCTACACCTTC.

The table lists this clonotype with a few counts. This chain's CDR3 is CAWSVQSGNTEAFF. The CDR3 DNA sequence: TGTGCCTGGAGTGTCCAGAGCGGGAACACTGAAGCTTTCTTT. The chain recombines TRBV30 with TRBJ1-1; D is ambiguous. The CDR3 length is 14 residues. V was trimmed by 0 bases and J by 1 base, leaving 9 bases between them. Germline CDR1 GTSNPN, CDR2 SVGIG (reference sequence). The full variable domain, rest sourced from reference TRBV30 and TRBJ1-1, is SQTIHQWPATLVQPVGSPLSLECTVEGTSNPNLYWYRQAAGRGLQLLFYSVGIGQISSEVPQNLSASRPQDRQFILSSKKLLLSDSGFYLCAWSVQSGNTEAFFGQGTRLTVV.

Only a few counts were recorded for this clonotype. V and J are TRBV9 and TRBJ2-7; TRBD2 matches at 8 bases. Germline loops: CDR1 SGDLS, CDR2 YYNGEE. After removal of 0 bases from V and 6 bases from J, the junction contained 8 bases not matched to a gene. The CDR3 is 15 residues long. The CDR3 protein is CASSVAVVGLAEQYF. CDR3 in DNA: TGTGCCAGCAGCGTAGCGGTAGTAGGACTAGCCGAGCAGTACTTC.

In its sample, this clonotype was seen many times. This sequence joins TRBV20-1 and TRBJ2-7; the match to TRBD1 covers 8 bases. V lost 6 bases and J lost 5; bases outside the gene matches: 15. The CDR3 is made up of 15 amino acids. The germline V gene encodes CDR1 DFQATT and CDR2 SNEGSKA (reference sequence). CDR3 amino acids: CSATEPTTGAHEQYF. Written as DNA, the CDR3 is TGCAGTGCCACCGAACCGACGACAGGGGCCCACGAGCAGTACTTC.

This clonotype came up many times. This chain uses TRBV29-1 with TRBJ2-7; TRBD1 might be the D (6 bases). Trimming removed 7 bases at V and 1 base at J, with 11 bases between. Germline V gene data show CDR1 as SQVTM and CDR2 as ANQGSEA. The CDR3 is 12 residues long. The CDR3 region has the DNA TGCAGCGCCAAACAGGGTTCCTACGAGCAGTACTTC. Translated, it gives CSAKQGSYEQYF.

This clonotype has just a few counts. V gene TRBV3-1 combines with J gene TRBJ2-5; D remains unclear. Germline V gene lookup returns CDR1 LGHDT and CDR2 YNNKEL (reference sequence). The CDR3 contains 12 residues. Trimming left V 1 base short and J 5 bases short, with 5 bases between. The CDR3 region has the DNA TGTGCCAGCAGCCAAGTTGTCGAGACCCAGTACTTC. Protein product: CASSQVVETQYF.

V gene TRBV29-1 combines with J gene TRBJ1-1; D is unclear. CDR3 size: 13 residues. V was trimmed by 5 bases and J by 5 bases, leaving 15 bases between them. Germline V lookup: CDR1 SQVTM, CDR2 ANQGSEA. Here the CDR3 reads CSVSPGRGTEAFF. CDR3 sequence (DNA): TGCAGCGTTTCCCCAGGACGGGGAACTGAAGCTTTCTTT.

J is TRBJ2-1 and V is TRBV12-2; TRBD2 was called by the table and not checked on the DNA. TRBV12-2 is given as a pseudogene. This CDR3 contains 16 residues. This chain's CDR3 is CASRPTSGDSYNEQFF. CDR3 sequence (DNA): TGTGCAAGTCGCCCCACTAGCGGGGATTCCTACAATGAGCAGTTCTTC.

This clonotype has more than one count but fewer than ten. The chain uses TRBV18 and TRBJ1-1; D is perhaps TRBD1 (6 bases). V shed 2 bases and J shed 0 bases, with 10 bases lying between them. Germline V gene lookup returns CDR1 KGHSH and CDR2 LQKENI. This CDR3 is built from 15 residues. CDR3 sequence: CASSPSEGVNTEAFF. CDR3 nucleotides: TGTGCCAGCTCACCAAGCGAGGGGGTGAACACTGAAGCTTTCTTT.

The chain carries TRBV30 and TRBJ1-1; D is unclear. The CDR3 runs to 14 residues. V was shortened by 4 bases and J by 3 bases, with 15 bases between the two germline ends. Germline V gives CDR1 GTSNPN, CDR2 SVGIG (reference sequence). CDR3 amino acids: CAWTPDPRYTEAFF. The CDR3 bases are TGTGCCTGGACACCCGATCCACGGTACACTGAAGCTTTCTTT.

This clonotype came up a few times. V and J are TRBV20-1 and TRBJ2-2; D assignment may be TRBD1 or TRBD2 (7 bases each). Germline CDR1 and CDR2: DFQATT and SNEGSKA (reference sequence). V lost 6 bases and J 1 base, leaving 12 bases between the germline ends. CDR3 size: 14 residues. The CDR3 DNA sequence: TGCAGTGCGGGAGGGGGCAGGAACACCGGGGAGCTGTTTTTT. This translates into CSAGGGRNTGELFF.